This T cell receptor (beta chain) was identified in a study of shared T cell receptors in the human thymus. The ends were cut back, 4 bases at V and 0 bases at J, with 16 bases in the middle. This CDR3 is built from 18 residues. Germline CDR1 is WNHNN and CDR2 is SYGVQD (reference sequence). Data came from immunoSEQ multiplex PCR; TCRdb stores just in-frame clones and leaves some out. The profile covers more than 550,000 clones, with 75% to 90% appearing a single time and around 0.0099% taken by the ten largest. In addition, the sample was reused for a study of human thymus T cells. In that study: In corrective heart surgery, resections were taken, and these provided the thymus tissue.

This TCR was sampled from a girl under three years old with a congenital heart defect. This chain uses TRBV10-1 with TRBJ2-6; TRBD1 is a possible D gene (5 bases). The sequencing sample was made of thymocytes. The CDR3 reads CASSGDSRRYSGANVLTF. The CDR3 coding sequence is TGCGCCAGCAGTGGAGACAGTAGACGTTACTCTGGGGCCAACGTCCTGACTTTC.